This TCR beta chain derives from a study of blood T cell repertoires in COVID-19. Study in general: The samples span acute and convalescent COVID-19 from the United States, Italy and Spain. T cells, B-cell-depleted T cells, or PBMCs supplied cDNA or gDNA.

During active infection, Seattle patients enrolled and were then monitored through disease. Per the original methods: For nucleated cells, counts were estimated from reference gene primer amplification. Profiling relied on immunoSEQ multiplex PCR, and the TCRdb table lists in-frame clones only, not all of them. That table furnishes V, J and clone size, whereas the DNA furnished D and trimming. The data contain 300,000 to 400,000 clones, around 90% of them seen just once; the ten biggest clones take up 2.5% to 3%. What was sequenced was peripheral blood. The receptor's source is a woman younger than 45 with COVID-19, enrolled during active disease.

CDR3 residues: CASSPTDRLAGPAEQFF. The CDR3 DNA reads as TGTGCCAGCTCACCTACAGACCGACTAGCGGGTCCCGCAGAGCAGTTCTTC. V is TRBV18 and J is TRBJ2-1, with TRBD2 matching over 10 bases. This CDR3 comprises 17 residues. Germline V gene lookup returns CDR1 KGHSH and CDR2 LQKENI. Trimming removed 3 bases from V and 10 bases from J; junction bases left unmatched: 15.